These T cell receptor beta chains were read from a single sample in a study of PD-1 blockade in classical Hodgkin lymphoma. TCRdb keeps only in-frame clones here, not all; method: immunoSEQ multiplex PCR. The sample consists of more than 140,000 clones, less than 80% of them appearing once. The sample in question was peripheral blood mononuclear cells (PBMCs), obtained before the second cycle of nivolumab. The receptor source for this set is a human donor with classical Hodgkin lymphoma. Both conserved end residues are part of each CDR3. A D gene is named only where the DNA matches it firmly. The size field is filled for only some rows; it gives once, few, many or a size class.

DNA: TGCAGCGTTGGATTTGGGGCCCCTAATGAAAAACTGTTTTTT
CDR3: CSVGFGAPNEKLFF
V: TRBV29-1
size: NA
D: NA
J: TRBJ1-4

DNA: TGTGCCAGCTCACCAGAGGCTAGCGTCTACGAGCAGTACTTC
CDR3: CASSPEASVYEQYF
V: TRBV18
size: NA
D: NA
J: TRBJ2-7

DNA: TGTGCCAGCAGCGCCGCCGCGGACGGGGAGCTGTTTTTT
CDR3: CASSAAADGELFF
V: TRBV7-2
size: NA
D: NA
J: TRBJ2-2

DNA: TGCGCCAGCAGCTTGAGTTTTTCTACCTCGTATGGCTACACCTTC
CDR3: CASSLSFSTSYGYTF
V: TRBV5-1
size: NA
D: NA
J: TRBJ1-2

DNA: TGCGCCAGCAGCCAAGAGTGGGGGCGGGAGCAGTACTTC
CDR3: CASSQEWGREQYF
V: TRBV4-3
size: once
D: NA
J: TRBJ2-7

DNA: TGTGCCAGCTCACCCCTCAGGGTCACCTACGAGCAGTACTTC
CDR3: CASSPLRVTYEQYF
V: TRBV18
size: NA
D: NA
J: TRBJ2-7

DNA: TGTGCCAACAGGGACAGGGGAAGTAATGAAAAACTGTTTTTT
CDR3: CANRDRGSNEKLFF
V: TRBV2
size: NA
D: TRBD1
J: TRBJ1-4

DNA: TGCGCCAGCAGCTCGTCGATGAACACTGAAGCTTTCTTT
CDR3: CASSSSMNTEAFF
V: TRBV5-1
size: few
D: NA
J: TRBJ1-1

DNA: TGTGCCAGCAGTTACTCGGGGGGGTCCTACGAGCAGTACTTC
CDR3: CASSYSGGSYEQYF
V: TRBV6-5
size: NA
D: TRBD2
J: TRBJ2-7

DNA: TGTGCCAGTTCCTTTAGACTGCAAGAGACCCAGTACTTC
CDR3: CASSFRLQETQYF
V: TRBV19
size: NA
D: NA
J: TRBJ2-5

DNA: TGTGCCATCACCGAAGGACGGTTCAACTATGGCTACACCTTC
CDR3: CAITEGRFNYGYTF
V: TRBV10-3
size: NA
D: NA
J: TRBJ1-2

DNA: TGTGCCAGCAGCTTAAGGGGCGGACGCTCCTACGAGCAGTACTTC
CDR3: CASSLRGGRSYEQYF
V: TRBV11-3
size: NA
D: NA
J: TRBJ2-7

DNA: TGTGCCAGCAGGTACCCGGGACAGGACACCGGGGAGCTGTTTTTT
CDR3: CASRYPGQDTGELFF
V: TRBV2
size: NA
D: TRBD1
J: TRBJ2-2